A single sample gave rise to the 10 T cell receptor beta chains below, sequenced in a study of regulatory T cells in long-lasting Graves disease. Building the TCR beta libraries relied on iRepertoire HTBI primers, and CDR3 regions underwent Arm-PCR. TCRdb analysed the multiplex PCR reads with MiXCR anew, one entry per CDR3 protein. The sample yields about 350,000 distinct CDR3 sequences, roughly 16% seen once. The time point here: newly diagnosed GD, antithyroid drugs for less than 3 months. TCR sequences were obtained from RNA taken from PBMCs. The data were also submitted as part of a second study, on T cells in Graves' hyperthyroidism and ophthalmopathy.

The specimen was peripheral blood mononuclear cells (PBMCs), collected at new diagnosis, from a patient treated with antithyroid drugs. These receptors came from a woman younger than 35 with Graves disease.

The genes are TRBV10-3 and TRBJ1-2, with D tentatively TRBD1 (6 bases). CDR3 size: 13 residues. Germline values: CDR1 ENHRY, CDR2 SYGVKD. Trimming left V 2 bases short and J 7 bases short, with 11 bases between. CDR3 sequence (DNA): TGTGCCATCAGTGAGACAGGGATGGGTGGCTACACCTTC. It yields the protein CAISETGMGGYTF.

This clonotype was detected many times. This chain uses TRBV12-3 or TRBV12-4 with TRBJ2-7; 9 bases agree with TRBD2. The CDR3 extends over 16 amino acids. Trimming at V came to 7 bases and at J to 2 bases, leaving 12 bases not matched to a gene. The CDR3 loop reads CASTRSGTSNPYEQYF. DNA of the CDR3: TGTGCCAGCACCAGATCCGGGACTAGCAATCCCTACGAGCAGTACTTC.

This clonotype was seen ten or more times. The CDR3 nucleotides read TGTGCCAGCAGTTTAGGGGGGCGGGTCTATGGCTACACCTTC. Protein product: CASSLGGRVYGYTF. The V call is TRBV28, the J call TRBJ1-2; a possible D gene is TRBD1 (6 bases). V was pared by 2 bases and J by 4 bases, with 11 bases between. The germline V gene has CDR1 MDHEN and CDR2 SYDVKM. The CDR3 covers 14 residues.

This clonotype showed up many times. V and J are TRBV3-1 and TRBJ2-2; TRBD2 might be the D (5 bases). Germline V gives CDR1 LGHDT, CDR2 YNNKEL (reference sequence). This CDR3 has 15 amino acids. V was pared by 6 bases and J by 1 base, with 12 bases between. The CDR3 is CASSRGSMNTGELFF. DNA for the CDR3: TGTGCCAGCAGTCGAGGGTCAATGAACACCGGGGAGCTGTTTTTT.

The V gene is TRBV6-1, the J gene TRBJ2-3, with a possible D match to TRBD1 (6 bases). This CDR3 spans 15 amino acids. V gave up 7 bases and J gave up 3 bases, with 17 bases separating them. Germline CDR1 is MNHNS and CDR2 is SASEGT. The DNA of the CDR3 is TGTGCCAGCACCAACGTGGGGGCTCGGACAGATACGCAGTATTTT. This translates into CASTNVGARTDTQYF.

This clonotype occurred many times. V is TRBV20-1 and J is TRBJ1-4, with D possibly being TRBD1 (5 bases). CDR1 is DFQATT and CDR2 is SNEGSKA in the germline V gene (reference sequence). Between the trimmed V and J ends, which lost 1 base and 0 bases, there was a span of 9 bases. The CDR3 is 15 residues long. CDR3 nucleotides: TGCAGTGCTAGAGTGGGGCACGCAACTAATGAAAAACTGTTTTTT. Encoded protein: CSARVGHATNEKLFF.

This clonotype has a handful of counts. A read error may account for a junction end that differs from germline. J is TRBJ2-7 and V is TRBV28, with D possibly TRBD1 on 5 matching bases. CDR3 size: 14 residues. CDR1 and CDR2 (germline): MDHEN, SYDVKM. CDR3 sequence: CTSEFSGGRDEQYF. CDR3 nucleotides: TGTACCAGCGAGTTTTCGGGTGGCAGGGACGAGCAGTACTTC.

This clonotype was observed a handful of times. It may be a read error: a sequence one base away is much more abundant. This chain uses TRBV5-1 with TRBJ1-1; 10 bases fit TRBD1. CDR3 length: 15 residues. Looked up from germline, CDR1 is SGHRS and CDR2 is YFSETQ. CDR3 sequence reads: CASSWGQGLNAEAFF. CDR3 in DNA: TGCGCCAGCAGCTGGGGACAGGGGCTGAACGCTGAAGCTTTCTTT.

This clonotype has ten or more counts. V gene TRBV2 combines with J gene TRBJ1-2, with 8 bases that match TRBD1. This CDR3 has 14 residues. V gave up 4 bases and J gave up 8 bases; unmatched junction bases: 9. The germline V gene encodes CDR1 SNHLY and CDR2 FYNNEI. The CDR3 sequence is CASSGNQGAQGYTF. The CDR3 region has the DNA TGTGCCAGCAGTGGAAATCAGGGGGCGCAGGGCTACACCTTC.

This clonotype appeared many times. CDR3 loop: CASSLRDGPGGYTF. The CDR3 nucleotides read TGCGCCAGCAGCTTGCGGGACGGCCCCGGTGGCTACACCTTC. This chain links TRBV5-1 with TRBJ1-2; D might be TRBD1 (5 bases). V shed 1 base and J shed 7 bases, with 14 bases lying between them. The CDR3 is 14 amino acids. Per the germline V gene, CDR1 is SGHRS and CDR2 is YFSETQ.